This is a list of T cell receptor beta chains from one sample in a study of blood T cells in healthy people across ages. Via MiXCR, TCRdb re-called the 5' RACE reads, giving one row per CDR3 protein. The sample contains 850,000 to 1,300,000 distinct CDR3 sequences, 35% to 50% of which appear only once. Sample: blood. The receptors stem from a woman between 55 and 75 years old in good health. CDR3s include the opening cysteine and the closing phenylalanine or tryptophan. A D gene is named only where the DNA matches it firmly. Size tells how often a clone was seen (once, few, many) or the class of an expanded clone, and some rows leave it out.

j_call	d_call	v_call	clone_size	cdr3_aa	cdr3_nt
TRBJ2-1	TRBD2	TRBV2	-	CASNGAGGGFNEQFF	TGTGCCAGCAACGGAGCGGGAGGTGGTTTCAATGAGCAGTTCTTC
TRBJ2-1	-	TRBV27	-	CASSLSGVPTSNEQFF	TGTGCCAGCAGTTTATCGGGGGTACCAACGAGCAATGAGCAGTTCTTC
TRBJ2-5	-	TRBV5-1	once	CASRARIEGKETQYF	TGCGCCAGCAGGGCCAGAATTGAGGGGAAGGAGACCCAGTACTTC
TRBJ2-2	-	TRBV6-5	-	CASSYGRVSRTNTGELFF	TGTGCCAGCAGTTACGGTAGGGTCAGCCGAACGAACACCGGGGAGCTGTTTTTT
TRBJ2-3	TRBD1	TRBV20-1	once	CSARQGADTQYF	TGCAGTGCTAGACAGGGGGCAGATACGCAGTATTTT
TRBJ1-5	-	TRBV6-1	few	CASSERDQPQHF	TGTGCCAGCAGTGAGAGGGATCAGCCCCAGCATTTT
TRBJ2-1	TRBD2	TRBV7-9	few	CASSDVAGVYNEQFF	TGTGCCAGCAGCGATGTAGCGGGAGTCTACAATGAGCAGTTCTTC
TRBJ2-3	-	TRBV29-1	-	CSVVLSVGTDTQYF	TGCAGCGTTGTTTTGAGTGTTGGCACAGATACGCAGTATTTT
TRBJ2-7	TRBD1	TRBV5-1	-	CASSLDGQGSGEQYF	TGCGCCAGCAGCTTGGATGGACAGGGGTCGGGCGAGCAGTACTTC
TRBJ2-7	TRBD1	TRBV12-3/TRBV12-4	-	CASSRGQEYEQYF	TGTGCCAGCAGTCGCGGACAGGAGTACGAGCAGTACTTC
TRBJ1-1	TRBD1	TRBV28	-	CASRPKTGANTEAFF	TGTGCCAGCAGACCGAAGACAGGGGCGAACACTGAAGCTTTCTTT
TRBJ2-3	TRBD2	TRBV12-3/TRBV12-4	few	CASSFRLAADTQYF	TGTGCCAGCAGTTTCAGACTAGCAGCAGATACGCAGTATTTT
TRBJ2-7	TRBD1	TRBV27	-	CASSPEGTGGDYEQYF	TGTGCCAGCAGTCCCGAAGGGACAGGGGGGGACTACGAGCAGTACTTC
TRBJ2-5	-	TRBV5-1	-	CASSQGGNQETQYF	TGCGCCAGCAGCCAAGGCGGGAACCAAGAGACCCAGTACTTC
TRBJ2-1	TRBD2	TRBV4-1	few	CASSHVSGRAGNEQFF	TGCGCCAGCAGCCACGTAAGCGGGAGGGCCGGGAATGAGCAGTTCTTC
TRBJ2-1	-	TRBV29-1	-	CSVRRGTYNEQFF	TGCAGCGTTCGGAGGGGGACCTACAATGAGCAGTTCTTC
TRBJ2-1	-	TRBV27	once	CASSSGGWDEQFF	TGTGCCAGCAGTTCTGGGGGTTGGGATGAGCAGTTCTTC
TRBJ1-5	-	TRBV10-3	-	CAISVEAGQPQHF	TGTGCCATCAGTGTGGAAGCGGGTCAGCCCCAGCATTTT
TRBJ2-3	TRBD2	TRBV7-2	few	CASSLASLAGDTQYF	TGTGCCAGCAGCTTAGCCTCACTAGCGGGAGATACGCAGTATTTT
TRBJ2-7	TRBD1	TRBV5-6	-	CASSSSGTGAHEQYF	TGTGCCAGCAGCTCGTCCGGGACAGGGGCCCACGAGCAGTACTTC
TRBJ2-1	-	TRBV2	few	CASESYNEQFF	TGTGCCAGCGAGTCCTACAATGAGCAGTTCTTC
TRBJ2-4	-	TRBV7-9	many	CASSLGTAQNIQYF	TGTGCCAGCAGCTTAGGGACAGCCCAAAACATTCAGTACTTC
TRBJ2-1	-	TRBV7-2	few	CASSLPSLGEQFF	TGTGCCAGCAGCTTACCTAGCTTGGGTGAGCAGTTCTTC
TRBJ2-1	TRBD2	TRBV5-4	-	CASSLGVGLEVGQFF	TGTGCCAGCAGCTTGGGTGTCGGACTAGAAGTTGGGCAGTTCTTC
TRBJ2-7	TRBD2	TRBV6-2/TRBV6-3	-	CASSYASGSGYEQYF	TGTGCCAGCAGTTACGCTAGCGGGAGCGGATACGAGCAGTACTTC
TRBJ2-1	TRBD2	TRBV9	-	CASSVPVRTGGLNEQVF	TGTGCCAGCAGCGTACCGGTCCGGACGGGAGGACTCAATGAGCAGGTCTTC
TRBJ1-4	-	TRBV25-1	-	CASSDPGNEKLFF	TGTGCCAGCAGTGACCCAGGAAATGAAAAACTGTTTTTT
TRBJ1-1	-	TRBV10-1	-	CASSESRGVDFGRDTEAFF	TGCGCCAGCAGTGAGTCACGAGGAGTGGATTTCGGAAGGGATACTGAAGCTTTCTTT
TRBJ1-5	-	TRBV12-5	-	CASGLVQGGSGNQPQHF	TGTGCTAGTGGTTTGGTACAGGGAGGCAGTGGCAATCAGCCCCAGCATTTT
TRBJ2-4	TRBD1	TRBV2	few	CASRGDSLAKNIQYF	TGTGCCAGCAGGGGGGACAGTTTAGCCAAAAACATTCAGTACTTC
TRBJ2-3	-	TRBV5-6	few	CASSSTDRPRTDTQYF	TGTGCCAGCAGCTCCACAGACAGGCCCCGCACAGATACGCAGTATTTT
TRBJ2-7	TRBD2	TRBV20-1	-	CSAKRGTTYEQYF	TGCAGTGCGAAGCGGGGGACGACCTACGAGCAGTACTTC
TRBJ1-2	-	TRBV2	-	CASSEWEGPKYGYTF	TGTGCCAGCAGTGAATGGGAAGGGCCCAAATATGGCTACACCTTC
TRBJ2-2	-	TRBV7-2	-	CASSLEVFTGELFF	TGTGCCAGCAGCTTAGAGGTCTTCACCGGGGAGCTGTTTTTT
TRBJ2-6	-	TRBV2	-	CASSDVVNSGANVLTF	TGTGCCAGCAGTGACGTGGTCAACTCTGGGGCCAACGTCCTGACTTTC
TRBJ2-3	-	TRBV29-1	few	CTTEDSDTQYF	TGCACCACGGAGGACTCAGATACGCAGTATTTT
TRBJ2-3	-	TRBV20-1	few	CSARIPGMRETQYF	TGCAGTGCTAGAATCCCGGGTATGAGAGAAACGCAGTATTTT
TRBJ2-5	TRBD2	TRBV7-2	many	CASSLGLAETQYF	TGTGCCAGCAGCTTAGGACTAGCAGAGACCCAGTACTTC
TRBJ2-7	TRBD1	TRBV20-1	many	CSASEGQGGSYEQYF	TGCAGTGCTTCAGAGGGACAGGGTGGATCCTACGAGCAGTACTTC
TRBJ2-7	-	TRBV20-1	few	CSASRRGLSYEQYF	TGCAGTGCTAGCCGGCGGGGTCTGAGCTACGAGCAGTACTTC